The 26 T cell receptor beta chains below were found in one sample sequenced in a study of blood T cell repertoires in COVID-19. TCRdb's table, derived via immunoSEQ multiplex PCR, lists solely in-frame clones and lacks some. The table has a few hundred thousand clones, 90% seen once. Sequenced: peripheral blood. All receptors derive from a woman between 35 and 50 years old with COVID-19, enrolled during active disease.

V gene TRBV25-1 combines with J gene TRBJ2-7; tentative D call: TRBD1 (6 bases). The CDR3 runs 14 residues. Per the germline V gene, CDR1 is MGHDK and CDR2 is SYGVNS. V dropped 5 bases and J dropped 0 bases, with 11 bases sitting between them. CDR3 sequence: CASSQGPGSYEQYF. CDR3 bases: TGTGCCAGCAGTCAGGGGCCAGGCTCCTACGAGCAGTACTTC.

The chain employs TRBV3-1 (or the pseudogene TRBV3-2) and TRBJ2-3, with TRBD2 identical over 9 bases. V shed 4 bases, J shed 2 bases, and the junction held 10 bases outside the gene matches. Germline assignment: CDR1 LGHDT and CDR2 YNNKEL (reference sequence). The CDR3 length is 17 residues. In DNA, the CDR3 is TGTGCCAGCAGCCCCTGGGGACTAGCAGATATCACAGATACGCAGTATTTT. Amino acids: CASSPWGLADITDTQYF.

The V gene is TRBV9, the J gene TRBJ1-6; the D is unclear. Trimming shortened V by 0 bases and J by 6 bases, and 13 bases separated the two germline ends. Germline-derived CDR1 and CDR2 are SGDLS and YYNGEE. CDR3 length: 16 amino acids. As DNA, the CDR3 is TGTGCCAGCAGCGTAGGCGGGGTTCCCCTTAATTCACCCCTCCACTTT. Translated: CASSVGGVPLNSPLHF.

The chain couples TRBV14 to TRBJ1-4; TRBD1 agrees at 9 bases. Germline values: CDR1 SGHDN, CDR2 FVKESK. This CDR3 region has 15 residues. Unmatched junction bases numbered 8, after V lost 5 bases and J lost 7 bases. CDR3 DNA sequence: TGTGCCAGCAGCACACAGGGGGCGAGGCGTGAAAAACTGTTTTTT. It translates to CASSTQGARREKLFF.

This chain links TRBV19 with TRBJ2-7; D uncertain. The germline gives CDR1 LNHDA, CDR2 SQIVND (reference sequence). V was clipped by 4 bases and J by 1 base, with 8 bases between them. The length of the CDR3 is 13 residues. The CDR3 region is CASSTSESYEQYF. DNA for the CDR3: TGTGCCAGTAGTACCTCCGAGTCCTACGAGCAGTACTTC.

This chain uses TRBV7-9 with TRBJ2-2, with D possibly matching TRBD2 (6 bases). Per the germline V gene, CDR1 is SEHNR and CDR2 is FQNEAQ (reference sequence). Trimming removed 10 bases from V and 4 bases from J, with 13 bases in between. The CDR3 totals 13 residues. Here the CDR3 reads CATGLPLTGELFF. The CDR3 DNA is TGTGCCACAGGACTACCCCTCACCGGGGAGCTGTTTTTT.

The gene calls are TRBV5-5 and TRBJ1-5; no firm D call. Germline V lookup: CDR1 SGHKS, CDR2 YYEKEE (reference sequence). Trimming pared 0 bases from V and 1 base from J, leaving 17 bases between. This CDR3 is 18 amino acids long. The CDR3 region is CASSLVWFGGSSNQPQHF. As DNA, the CDR3 is TGTGCCAGCAGCTTGGTATGGTTCGGCGGCAGCAGCAATCAGCCCCAGCATTTT.

In its sample, this clone was seen once. V is TRBV7-2 and J is TRBJ2-5; 8 bases map to TRBD2. This CDR3 has 15 residues. From germline, CDR1 is SGHTA and CDR2 FQGNSA. V dropped 3 bases and J dropped 8; count of bases not matched to a gene: 11. CDR3 loop: CASSFRRGGAGTQYF. The CDR3 coding sequence is TGTGCCAGCAGCTTTCGCCGGGGGGGCGCGGGTACCCAGTACTTC.

The rearrangement uses TRBV7-9 and TRBJ2-3, with TRBD1 identical over 10 bases. Germline V lookup: CDR1 SEHNR, CDR2 FQNEAQ (reference sequence). This CDR3 has 16 residues. V was pared by 4 bases and J by 1 base, with 5 bases of the junction left unmatched. DNA for the CDR3: TGTGCCAGCAGCTCCACCGGGACAGGGGGCACAGATACGCAGTATTTT. This gives the protein CASSSTGTGGTDTQYF.

The rearrangement links TRBV6-5 to TRBJ2-7; 10 bases fit TRBD2. The CDR3 spans 14 residues. V dropped 8 bases and J dropped 2; count of bases not matched to a gene: 6. The germline CDR1 and CDR2 sequences are MNHEY and SVGAGI. CDR3 nucleotide sequence: TGTGCCAGCTCCCTAGCGGGGGCGACCTACGAGCAGTACTTC. This gives the protein CASSLAGATYEQYF.

In its sample, this clone was seen once. The chain carries TRBV7-9 and TRBJ1-5; the D is unclear. Germline V gene lookup returns CDR1 SEHNR and CDR2 FQNEAQ (reference sequence). Trimming shortened V by 5 bases and J by 1 base, and 12 bases separated the two germline ends. CDR3 length: 15 residues. In DNA, the CDR3 is TGTGCCAGCAGCCGAAACAGCCTGAGCAATCAGCCCCAGCATTTT. Its translation: CASSRNSLSNQPQHF. Full variable domain (remainder filled in from reference TRBV7-9 and TRBJ1-5): DTGVSQNPRHKITKRGQNVTFRCDPISEHNRLYWYRQTLGQGPEFLTYFQNEAQLEKSRLLSDRFSAERPKGSFSTLEIQRTEQGDSAMYLCASSRNSLSNQPQHFGDGTRLSIL.

This chain uses TRBV7-2 with TRBJ2-2, with D possibly matching TRBD1 (5 bases). Germline-derived CDR1 and CDR2 are SGHTA and FQGNSA. Trimming shortened V by 1 base and J by 7 bases, and 13 bases separated the two germline ends. The CDR3 totals 15 residues. The CDR3 bases are TGTGCCAGCAGCTTAGGAGTAGGGGCAGGCGGGGAGCTGTTTTTT. Protein product: CASSLGVGAGGELFF.

This chain uses TRBV7-8 with TRBJ1-1, with unresolved D. This CDR3 spans 14 amino acids. V was clipped by 5 bases and J by 5 bases, with 15 bases between them. In germline, CDR1 is SGHVS, CDR2 FQNEAQ. CDR3 DNA sequence: TGTGCCAGCAGCCCCGGCCTCGGGTGGACTGAAGCTTTCTTT. Its translation is CASSPGLGWTEAFF. The full variable domain, with the rest looked up from reference TRBV7-8 and TRBJ1-1, is GAGVSQSPRYKVAKRGQDVALRCDPISGHVSLFWYQQALGQGPEFLTYFQNEAQLDKSGLPSDRFFAERPEGSVSTLKIQRTQQEDSAVYLCASSPGLGWTEAFFGQGTRLTVV.

V and J are TRBV30 and TRBJ1-4; possible D gene TRBD1, 6 bases. CDR1 and CDR2 from the germline V gene are GTSNPN and SVGIG (reference sequence). Trimming stripped 1 base from V and 3 bases from J, with 12 bases between. The length of the CDR3 is 15 residues. This CDR3 reads CAWSGSWGPNEKLFF. The CDR3 region has the DNA TGTGCCTGGAGTGGATCCTGGGGGCCTAATGAAAAACTGTTTTTT. Looking up the rest from reference TRBV30 and TRBJ1-4 gives the full variable domain: SQTIHQWPATLVQPVGSPLSLECTVEGTSNPNLYWYRQAAGRGLQLLFYSVGIGQISSEVPQNLSASRPQDRQFILSSKKLLLSDSGFYLCAWSGSWGPNEKLFFGSGTQLSVL.

This clone was counted once. This sequence joins TRBV7-9 and TRBJ2-3, with D perhaps TRBD1 (5 bases). V lost 5 bases to trimming and J lost 5 bases, with 23 bases between them. This CDR3 contains 17 residues. Looked up from germline, CDR1 is SEHNR and CDR2 is FQNEAQ (reference sequence). The CDR3: CASSQIQGPQVGDTQYF. The CDR3 DNA follows: TGTGCCAGCAGCCAAATTCAGGGCCCCCAGGTAGGAGATACGCAGTATTTT.

In this sample, this clone turned up a few times. The J gene is TRBJ2-7, the V gene TRBV7-9; TRBD2 aligns across 13 bases. The V gene end was trimmed by 8 bases and the J gene end by 3 bases; junction bases not matched to a gene: 4. Germline CDR1 is SEHNR and CDR2 is FQNEAQ (reference sequence). This CDR3 is 14 amino acids long. CDR3 DNA sequence: TGTGCCAGCTCGGGGACTAGCGGGAACTACGAGCAGTACTTC. Translation: CASSGTSGNYEQYF.

This clone was observed once. V is TRBV7-2 and J is TRBJ1-2; tentatively, D is TRBD1 (5 bases). V shed 2 bases and J shed 7 bases, with 11 bases lying between them. The V gene's germline CDR1 is SGHTA and CDR2 FQGNSA. CDR3 size: 13 residues. CDR3 protein: CASSLKRDSGYTF. In nucleotides, the CDR3 is TGTGCCAGCAGCTTAAAGAGGGACTCTGGCTACACCTTC.

V and J are TRBV2 and TRBJ2-7, with 7 bases matching TRBD1. V gave up 6 bases and J gave up 7 bases; unmatched junction bases: 18. Germline V gene sequence: CDR1 SNHLY, CDR2 FYNNEI. This CDR3 spans 16 amino acids. Written as DNA, the CDR3 is TGTGCCAGCAGAAAAGACAGGGCGATATTGAGGGGAGAGCAGTACTTC. Protein product: CASRKDRAILRGEQYF.

This clone was recorded once. The genes are TRBV28 and TRBJ2-7; no clear D gene. This CDR3 is built from 12 residues. The V gene lost 9 bases and the J gene lost 0 bases, with 9 bases spanning the gap. Germline CDR1 and CDR2: MDHEN and SYDVKM. The CDR3 DNA is TGTGCCAGTGAGACAAACTCCTACGAGCAGTACTTC. This codes for CASETNSYEQYF. The full variable domain, in which reference TRBV28 and TRBJ2-7 provide the parts outside the CDR3, is DVKVTQSSRYLVKRTGEKVFLECVQDMDHENMFWYRQDPGLGLRLIYFSYDVKMKEKGDIPEGYSVSREKKERFSLILESASTNQTSMYLCASETNSYEQYFGPGTRLTVT.

The genes are TRBV20-1 and TRBJ2-1; 7 bases align to TRBD2. Germline V lookup: CDR1 DFQATT, CDR2 SNEGSKA (reference sequence). After removal of 3 bases from V and 2 bases from J, the junction contained 7 bases not matched to a gene. The CDR3 runs to 15 residues. CDR3 nucleotide sequence: TGCAGTGCTAGTAAACGGGGAGGGCCCTACAATGAGCAGTTCTTC. Protein product: CSASKRGGPYNEQFF.

This chain joins TRBV7-2 and TRBJ1-6; D might be TRBD1 (6 bases). V was shortened by 1 base and J by 5 bases, with 9 bases between the two germline ends. This CDR3 has 15 amino acids. The germline V gene has CDR1 SGHTA and CDR2 FQGNSA. The CDR3 DNA reads TGTGCCAGCAGCTTAGTAGCAGGGGATAATTCACCCCTCCACTTT. Translated, it gives CASSLVAGDNSPLHF.

The V call is TRBV3-1 (or the pseudogene TRBV3-2), the J call TRBJ2-7; TRBD1 agrees at 7 bases. Germline values: CDR1 LGHDT, CDR2 YNNKEL (reference sequence). The CDR3 sequence is 17 residues long. Unmatched junction bases numbered 15, after V lost 4 bases and J lost 3 bases. The CDR3 region is CASSRRQGVGFDYEQYF. The CDR3 DNA sequence: TGTGCCAGCAGCCGACGACAGGGTGTCGGTTTTGACTACGAGCAGTACTTC.

The sample holds one count of this clone. Written as DNA, the CDR3 is TGTGCCAGTTACACAGGGCGCCAGGGTGAGGGCTACACCTTC. Its protein is CASYTGRQGEGYTF. The chain links TRBV27 to TRBJ1-2; D is perhaps TRBD1 (6 bases). Between the trimmed V and J ends, which lost 9 bases and 8 bases, there was a span of 22 bases. The V gene's germline CDR1 is MNHEY and CDR2 SMNVEV (reference sequence). The CDR3 spans 14 residues.

This chain joins TRBV7-2 and TRBJ2-3; TRBD1 agrees at 10 bases. Trimming at V came to 7 bases and at J to 3 bases, leaving 7 bases not matched to a gene. The germline CDR1 and CDR2 sequences are SGHTA and FQGNSA. CDR3 length equals 15 residues. CDR3 in amino acids: CASTHDRGRTDTQYF. The DNA for the CDR3 is TGTGCCAGCACCCACGACAGGGGGCGTACAGATACGCAGTATTTT.

The gene calls are TRBV28 and TRBJ1-1; 8 nucleotides line up with TRBD1. Trimming removed 6 bases from V and 7 bases from J; junction bases left unmatched: 4. In germline, CDR1 is MDHEN, CDR2 SYDVKM. This CDR3 contains 12 residues. In DNA form, the CDR3 reads TGTGCCAGCAGACACGACAGGGGTGAAGCTTTCTTT. This gives the protein CASRHDRGEAFF.

This sequence joins TRBV19 and TRBJ2-5, with D possibly being TRBD2 (6 bases). The CDR3 covers 15 residues. Germline V gives CDR1 LNHDA, CDR2 SQIVND (reference sequence). V lost 3 bases and J 7 bases, leaving 18 bases between the germline ends. This CDR3 reads CASSISGTSAGTQYF. The CDR3 DNA is TGTGCCAGTAGTATCTCCGGGACTTCGGCCGGGACCCAGTACTTC.